The clone carrying this T cell receptor (beta chain) was observed a handful of times. The antigen is not known. The sample is drawn from a study of identical twins. The study's findings and limits: Instead of following the same donors, the conclusions were based on cross-sectional statistical analysis. Zero-insertion analyses were open to partial confounding by invariant MAIT and iNKT cells.

TCRdb independently ran MiXCR on the 5' RACE reads; one entry per CDR3 protein. The sample includes a few hundred thousand distinct CDR3 sequences, 9.5% to 15% of them seen just once. The data were also submitted as part of a second study, on yellow fever vaccine responses in identical twins.

The sequencing sample was made of memory (CD45RO+) T cells sorted from blood. This clonotype originated in a woman between 18 and 30 years old in good health.

For the CDR3, the DNA is TGTGCCAGCTCCCGGACTAGCGGGAGTAGTGACACCGGGGAGCTGTTTTTT. The encoded protein is CASSRTSGSSDTGELFF. The J gene is TRBJ2-2, the V gene TRBV6-4, with 13 bases matching TRBD2. V lost 8 bases to trimming and J lost 3 bases; unmatched junction nucleotides: 9. The germline V gene has CDR1 MRHNA and CDR2 SNTAGT. The CDR3 contains 17 residues.